This T cell receptor (beta chain) was profiled in a study of cytomegalovirus exposure and HLA in healthy donors. General study points: While the bulk of TCR sequences proved rare, some public TCRs turned up in many donors.

The CDR3 covers 14 residues. Trimming took 6 bases from V and 4 from J, leaving 13 bases between them. CDR1 MGHDK and CDR2 SYGVNS come from the germline V gene. The PCR ran on 60 Vbeta and 13 Jbeta primers. TCRdb keeps only in-frame clones here, not all; method: immunoSEQ multiplex PCR. Here the sample spans approximately 150,000 clones, 75% to 85% being singletons. Each donor was healthy, and each was a bone marrow donor. This clone turned up a few times. The antigen is not known. The V and J genes are TRBV25-1 and TRBJ1-3; D might be TRBD1 (6 bases). Sequencing used PBMCs. This receptor was obtained from a male donor in good health and CMV-seropositive. DNA of the CDR3: TGTGCCAGCAGGGGAACAGGGCAAGGAAACACCATATATTTT. This codes for CASRGTGQGNTIYF.